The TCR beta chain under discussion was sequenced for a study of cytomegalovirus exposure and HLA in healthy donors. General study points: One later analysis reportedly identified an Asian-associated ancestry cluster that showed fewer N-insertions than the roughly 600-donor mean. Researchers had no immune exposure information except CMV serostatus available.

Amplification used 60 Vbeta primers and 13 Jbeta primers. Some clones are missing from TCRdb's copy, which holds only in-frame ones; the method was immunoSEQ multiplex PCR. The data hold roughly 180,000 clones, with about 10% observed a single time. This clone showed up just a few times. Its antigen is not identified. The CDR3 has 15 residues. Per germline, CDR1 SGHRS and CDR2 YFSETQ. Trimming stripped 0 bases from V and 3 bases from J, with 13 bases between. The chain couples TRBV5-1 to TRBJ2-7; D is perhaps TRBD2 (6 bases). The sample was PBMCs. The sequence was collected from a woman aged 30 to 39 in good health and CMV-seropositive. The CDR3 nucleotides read TGCGCCAGCAGCTTGGGGTATGCGGGGAGCTACGAGCAGTACTTC. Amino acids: CASSLGYAGSYEQYF.